Shown below are 31 T cell receptor beta chains from a single sample sequenced in a study of Ad26.COV2.S vaccination and SARS-CoV-2 variants. Treatment: around 19 received Ad26.COV2.S at low or high dose, single or two shots; a few received placebo; per-sample allocation not given. After the first vaccine or placebo injection, samples were drawn on day 63. The protocol was immunoSEQ multiplex PCR, while the TCRdb copy is restricted to in-frame clones and leaves out a portion. The repertoire holds about 370,000 clones, 70% to 90% seen once, with over 1.5% in the top ten. Sequencing was performed on peripheral blood, taken in a trial of Ad26.COV2.S vaccine versus placebo. The receptor source for this set is a person aged 18-60 years who received the Ad26.COV2.S COVID-19 vaccine or a placebo.

The chain carries TRBV4-1 and TRBJ1-3; perhaps TRBD1 as D (5 bases). The germline V gene encodes CDR1 MGHRA and CDR2 YSYEKL. Trimming left V 3 bases short and J 1 base short, with 16 bases between. The CDR3 covers 17 residues. DNA for the CDR3: TGCGCCAGCAGCCAGACAGACAGACTCATTTCTGGAAACACCATATATTTT. Amino acid sequence: CASSQTDRLISGNTIYF.

The chain uses TRBV6-5 and TRBJ1-6, with D unclear. The CDR3 extends over 13 amino acids. Trimming removed 6 bases at V and 13 bases at J, with 16 bases between. Germline CDR1 reads MNHEY; CDR2 reads SVGAGI. Here the CDR3 DNA reads TGTGCCAGCAGACGCCCAGTCCCAGAGCCCCTCCACTTT. As protein: CASRRPVPEPLHF.

The chain recombines TRBV5-1 with TRBJ2-7; D might be TRBD2 (6 bases). Germline V gives CDR1 SGHRS, CDR2 YFSETQ. Trimming took off 2 bases at V and 5 bases at J, with 11 bases between the two ends. The CDR3 loop spans 13 amino acids. The CDR3 loop is CASSLTSYHEQYF. CDR3 nucleotides: TGCGCCAGCAGCTTAACTAGCTACCACGAGCAGTACTTC.

The chain links TRBV5-1 to TRBJ2-1, with TRBD2 as a possible D gene (6 bases). Germline-derived CDR1 and CDR2 are SGHRS and YFSETQ. Trimming shortened V by 0 bases and J by 9 bases, and 13 bases separated the two germline ends. CDR3 length: 14 residues. The CDR3 loop reads CASSLDRPGGEQFF. CDR3 coding DNA: TGCGCCAGCAGCTTGGACAGGCCCGGGGGTGAGCAGTTCTTC.

The V and J genes are TRBV19 and TRBJ2-1, with no clear D. Germline V gene data show CDR1 as LNHDA and CDR2 as SQIVND (reference sequence). The CDR3 has 14 amino acids. V was shortened by 3 bases and J by 0 bases, with 6 bases between the two germline ends. The CDR3 bases are TGTGCCAGTAGTATCGTGGGCTCCTACAATGAGCAGTTCTTC. Its translation is CASSIVGSYNEQFF.

V gene TRBV7-2 combines with J gene TRBJ2-3; D is perhaps TRBD2 (6 bases). The germline V gene has CDR1 SGHTA and CDR2 FQGNSA. The germline V and J ends were trimmed by 5 bases and 6 bases, with 15 bases remaining between them. This CDR3 has 14 amino acids. CDR3 sequence (DNA): TGTGCCAGCAGCCCTGGGACTCGCGGGGATACGCAGTATTTT. This encodes CASSPGTRGDTQYF.

This sequence joins TRBV6-5 and TRBJ1-6, with TRBD1 matching 7 bases. V trimming: 3 bases; J trimming: 10 bases; junction bases outside the gene matches: 12. The CDR3 length is 16 residues. Germline V lookup: CDR1 MNHEY, CDR2 SVGAGI. The CDR3 bases are TGTGCCAGCAGTTATCGGACAGGTAGCGAACGATCACCCCTCCACTTT. Translating gives CASSYRTGSERSPLHF.

This clone was picked up many times. The chain carries TRBV6-1 and TRBJ1-2; D may be TRBD1 (6 bases). The V end lost 4 bases, the J end lost 8 bases, and 23 bases lay between the germline ends. This CDR3 spans 16 amino acids. Germline assignment: CDR1 MNHNS and CDR2 SASEGT. CDR3 DNA sequence: TGTGCCAGCAGTGGGGGGCCCGCGCGACTATCCTCCGGCTACACCTTC. Translation gives CASSGGPARLSSGYTF.

The J gene is TRBJ2-2, the V gene TRBV19, with TRBD1 identical over 8 bases. Looked up from germline, CDR1 is LNHDA and CDR2 is SQIVND (reference sequence). Trimming took 6 bases from V and 5 from J; bases not matched to a gene: 8. The CDR3 is 15 residues long. The CDR3 here is CASRSGGIKTGELFF. CDR3 bases: TGTGCCAGTAGGTCAGGGGGCATCAAGACCGGGGAGCTGTTTTTT.

The genes are TRBV12-3 or TRBV12-4 and TRBJ2-1; D gene ambiguous. Trimming pared 7 bases from V and 12 bases from J, leaving 16 bases between. The CDR3 length is 12 residues. The DNA of the CDR3 is TGTGCCAGCACCATCGGATCGCGGTCGCAGTTCTTC. Protein: CASTIGSRSQFF.

The V call is TRBV9, the J call TRBJ2-1; 12 bases agree with TRBD2. CDR3 size: 16 residues. The germline V gene encodes CDR1 SGDLS and CDR2 YYNGEE. The V and J ends lost 3 bases and 4 bases, in that order; junction bases with no gene match: 5. The CDR3 sequence is CASSALTSGRYNEQFF. CDR3 nucleotide sequence: TGTGCCAGCAGCGCTTTGACTAGCGGGAGATACAATGAGCAGTTCTTC.

This chain uses TRBV9 with TRBJ1-1; D unclear. The CDR3 totals 12 residues. Germline-derived CDR1 and CDR2 are SGDLS and YYNGEE. The germline V and J ends were trimmed by 3 bases and 7 bases, with 10 bases remaining between them. CDR3 region: CASSAPPVEAFF. DNA for the CDR3: TGTGCCAGCAGCGCCCCGCCCGTTGAAGCTTTCTTT.

V usage is TRBV9 and J usage is TRBJ2-3; TRBD1 matches 9 bases. Unmatched junction bases numbered 8, after V lost 5 bases and J lost 4 bases. In germline, CDR1 is SGDLS, CDR2 YYNGEE. This CDR3 region has 15 residues. For the CDR3, the DNA is TGTGCCAGCAGTTGGGGGACAGGGATTGCAGATACGCAGTATTTT. Translation gives CASSWGTGIADTQYF.

The genes are TRBV15 and TRBJ2-1; perhaps TRBD2 as D (5 bases). The CDR3 sequence is 16 residues long. CDR1 LNHNV and CDR2 YYDKDF come from the germline V gene (reference sequence). V dropped 0 bases and J dropped 8 bases, with 17 bases sitting between them. The CDR3, as DNA: TGTGCCACCAGCAGAGATCCCCATGGGCTTAGCGATGAGCAGTTCTTC. It is translated as CATSRDPHGLSDEQFF.

The chain combines TRBV7-2 with TRBJ2-1; TRBD2 matches at 7 bases. V shed 5 bases, J shed 8 bases, and the junction held 6 bases outside the gene matches. The CDR3 has 13 amino acids. Per germline, CDR1 SGHTA and CDR2 FQGNSA. The CDR3 DNA is TGTGCCAGCAGCCCCTGGGAGGGCTATGAGCAGTTCTTC. It is translated as CASSPWEGYEQFF.

The V call is TRBV4-1, the J call TRBJ1-6; TRBD1 might be the D (6 bases). The V gene's germline CDR1 is MGHRA and CDR2 YSYEKL. V was cut by 0 bases and J by 7 bases, with 13 bases left in between. This CDR3 spans 16 amino acids. The DNA of the CDR3 is TGCGCCAGCAGCCAAGACAGTTGGGGGCCAAATTCACCCCTCCACTTT. Its protein is CASSQDSWGPNSPLHF.

V is TRBV27 and J is TRBJ2-1; maybe TRBD2 (6 bases). The CDR3 runs 15 residues. V lost 3 bases and J 5 bases, leaving 14 bases between the germline ends. Germline V lookup: CDR1 MNHEY, CDR2 SMNVEV (reference sequence). In DNA, the CDR3 is TGTGCCAGCAGTTTGACGGCCGGGAGAAACAATGAGCAGTTCTTC. It yields the protein CASSLTAGRNNEQFF.

The chain joins TRBV25-1 to TRBJ2-2; 7 bases agree with TRBD1. This CDR3 spans 15 amino acids. V was pared by 3 bases and J by 7 bases, with 8 bases of the junction left unmatched. The V gene's germline CDR1 is MGHDK and CDR2 SYGVNS. The CDR3 is CASSDSTGSGGELFF. As DNA, the CDR3 is TGTGCCAGCAGTGATTCGACAGGGAGTGGCGGGGAGCTGTTTTTT.

This chain joins TRBV7-6 and TRBJ1-4; no reliable D call. V was pared by 5 bases and J by 7 bases, with 14 bases between. This CDR3 is built from 14 residues. Germline-derived CDR1 and CDR2 are SGHVS and FNYEAQ. The CDR3 protein is CASSPPRDGEKLFF. The CDR3 DNA reads TGTGCCAGCAGCCCCCCTAGGGATGGTGAAAAACTGTTTTTT.

This clone has just a few counts. The chain couples TRBV2 to TRBJ1-6; no reliable D call. The CDR3 runs 17 residues. CDR1 SNHLY and CDR2 FYNNEI come from the germline V gene. V was pared by 4 bases and J by 5 bases, with 18 bases between. In nucleotides, the CDR3 is TGTGCCAGCAGTGGAGGGCAGCGAGGCTGGCATAATTCACCCCTCCACTTT. It yields the protein CASSGGQRGWHNSPLHF.

V usage is TRBV7-9 and J usage is TRBJ1-2, with a possible D match to TRBD1 (6 bases). V was shortened by 5 bases and J by 4 bases, with 20 bases between the two germline ends. Germline-derived CDR1 and CDR2 are SEHNR and FQNEAQ (reference sequence). This CDR3 has 16 residues. The CDR3 spells CASSVPGTSTVYGYTF. CDR3 sequence (DNA): TGTGCCAGCAGCGTCCCAGGGACAAGCACCGTCTATGGCTACACCTTC.

The CDR3 region has the DNA TGTGCCAGCAGCAGGGACAGGGGAAGAGAGACCCAGTACTTC. Translating it yields CASSRDRGRETQYF. The chain couples TRBV2 to TRBJ2-5, with 10 bases fitting TRBD1. From germline, CDR1 is SNHLY and CDR2 FYNNEI. Trimming took 6 bases from V and 4 from J; bases not matched to a gene: 5. The CDR3 covers 14 residues.

The chain joins TRBV15 to TRBJ2-5; 7 bases agree with TRBD2. The CDR3 consists of 15 residues. Unmatched junction bases numbered 5, after V lost 3 bases and J lost 1 base. Germline CDR1 is LNHNV and CDR2 is YYDKDF (reference sequence). This CDR3 is CATSRGTTSQETQYF. The CDR3 bases are TGTGCCACCAGCAGGGGGACTACCAGCCAAGAGACCCAGTACTTC.

About this clone: At one end the junction does not follow the germline gene, possibly because of a read error. V is TRBV7-7 and J is TRBJ2-1; D gene ambiguous. The CDR3 covers 15 residues. The germline V gene has CDR1 SSHAT and CDR2 FNYEAQ (reference sequence). The CDR3 DNA sequence: TGTGCTAGCAGCCCCGGTTTGTCCTCCTACAATGAGCAGTTCTTC. Translating it yields CASSPGLSSYNEQFF. The entire variable domain, with the rest obtained from reference TRBV7-7 and TRBJ2-1, is as follows: GAGVSQSPRYKVTKRGQDVTLRCDPISSHATLYWYQQALGQGPEFLTYFNYEAQPDKSGLPSDRFSAERPEGSISTLTIQRTEQRDSAMYRCASSPGLSSYNEQFFGPGTRLTVL.

The chain employs TRBV7-6 and TRBJ1-1; 7 bases match TRBD1. The length of the CDR3 is 15 residues. Germline lookup yields CDR1 SGHVS and CDR2 FNYEAQ. The J segment lost 0 bases and the V segment lost 1 base, leaving 2 bases of the junction unmatched. The CDR3 coding sequence is TGTGCCAGCAGCTTAGAGGACAGGCTGAACACTGAAGCTTTCTTT. Its protein is CASSLEDRLNTEAFF.

The rearrangement uses TRBV18 and TRBJ1-5; 9 bases match TRBD1. V shed 2 bases and J 6 bases; nucleotides not matched to a gene: 5. Per the germline V gene, CDR1 is KGHSH and CDR2 is LQKENI. The CDR3 is 15 residues long. The CDR3 sequence is CASSPSGTGIQPQHF. Here the CDR3 DNA reads TGTGCCAGCTCACCATCCGGGACAGGGATTCAGCCCCAGCATTTT.

The chain couples TRBV5-4 to TRBJ2-3; no reliable D call. The CDR3 runs to 13 residues. Trimming removed 5 bases from V and 2 bases from J, with 9 bases in between. Per germline, CDR1 SGHNT and CDR2 YYREEE (reference sequence). Here the CDR3 reads CASRVRLTDTQYF. CDR3 DNA: TGTGCCAGCAGAGTCCGACTCACAGATACGCAGTATTTT.

V is TRBV27 and J is TRBJ2-7; D gene ambiguous. This CDR3 contains 14 residues. The V end lost 5 bases, the J end lost 0 bases, and 11 bases lay between the germline ends. The germline V gene encodes CDR1 MNHEY and CDR2 SMNVEV (reference sequence). CDR3: CASSPASVSYEQYF. The CDR3 DNA follows: TGTGCCAGCAGTCCCGCTTCCGTCTCCTACGAGCAGTACTTC.

V gene TRBV7-9 combines with J gene TRBJ2-3; no definite D call. Trimming removed 6 bases at V and 2 bases at J, with 18 bases between. The CDR3 is made up of 16 amino acids. CDR1 is SEHNR, CDR2 FQNEAQ, per germline (reference sequence). CDR3 protein: CASRPDGWATTDTQYF. The DNA for the CDR3 is TGTGCCAGCAGACCTGACGGGTGGGCTACCACAGATACGCAGTATTTT. The full variable domain, rest sourced from reference TRBV7-9 and TRBJ2-3, is DTGVSQNPRHKITKRGQNVTFRCDPISEHNRLYWYRQTLGQGPEFLTYFQNEAQLEKSRLLSDRFSAERPKGSFSTLEIQRTEQGDSAMYLCASRPDGWATTDTQYFGPGTRLTVL.

The chain carries TRBV5-1 and TRBJ2-7; tentatively, D is TRBD1 (6 bases). Germline lookup yields CDR1 SGHRS and CDR2 YFSETQ. The V end lost 0 bases, the J end lost 0 bases, and 13 bases lay between the germline ends. The CDR3 is made up of 16 amino acids. CDR3 nucleotides: TGCGCCAGCAGCTTGGCCGTAGGCAGGGGCTCCTACGAGCAGTACTTC. This translates into CASSLAVGRGSYEQYF.

V is TRBV19 and J is TRBJ2-6, with D perhaps TRBD1 (5 bases). Per the germline V gene, CDR1 is LNHDA and CDR2 is SQIVND (reference sequence). V lost 5 bases, J lost 1 base, and 18 bases lay in between. CDR3 length: 18 residues. This chain's CDR3 is CASSSTSGIMSGANVLTF. The CDR3 coding sequence is TGTGCCAGTAGTTCCACCTCAGGGATTATGTCTGGGGCCAACGTCCTGACTTTC.